This T cell receptor (beta chain) was sequenced in a study of cytomegalovirus exposure and HLA in healthy donors. The CDR3 is 13 amino acids. Looked up from germline, CDR1 is LNHNV and CDR2 is YYDKDF (reference sequence). Trimming cost V 6 bases and J 1 base, with 9 bases left between them. The primer mix had 60 Vbeta and 13 Jbeta primers. Method: immunoSEQ multiplex PCR; TCRdb's copy keeps in-frame clones and lacks some. Its table lists about 53,000 clones. Sequencing used PBMCs. This chain uses TRBV15 with TRBJ1-1; no definite D call. The source of this sequence is a young man in good health and CMV-seropositive. The CDR3 spells CATRTVGNTEAFF. The CDR3 nucleotides are TGTGCCACCAGAACAGTAGGGAACACTGAAGCTTTCTTT. Complete variable domain (other parts from reference TRBV15 and TRBJ1-1): DAMVIQNPRYQVTQFGKPVTLSCSQTLNHNVMYWYQQKSSQAPKLLFHYYDKDFNNEADTPDNFQSRRPNTSFCFLDIRSPGLGDTAMYLCATRTVGNTEAFFGQGTRLTVV.